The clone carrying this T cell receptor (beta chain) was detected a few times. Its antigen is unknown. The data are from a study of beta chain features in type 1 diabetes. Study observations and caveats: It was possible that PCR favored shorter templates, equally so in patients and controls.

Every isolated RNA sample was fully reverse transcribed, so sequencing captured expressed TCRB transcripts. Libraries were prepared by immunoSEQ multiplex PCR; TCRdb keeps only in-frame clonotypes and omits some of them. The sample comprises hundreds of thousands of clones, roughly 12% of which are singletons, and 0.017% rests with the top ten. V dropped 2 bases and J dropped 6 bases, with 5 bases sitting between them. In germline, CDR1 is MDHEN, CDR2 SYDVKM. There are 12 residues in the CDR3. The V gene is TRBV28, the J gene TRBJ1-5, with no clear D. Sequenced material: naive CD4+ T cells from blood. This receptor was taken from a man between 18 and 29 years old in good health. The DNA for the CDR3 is TGTGCCAGCAGTTTACGGGGTCAGCCCCAGCATTTT. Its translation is CASSLRGQPQHF.